This is a list of T cell receptor beta chains from one sample in a study of OX40 agonist ivuxolimab in advanced cancers. Sequencing was performed with immunoSEQ multiplex PCR; in TCRdb, only in-frame clones are kept and a portion is missing. This sample carries about 20,000 clones, about 90% of them seen once, and the ten largest clones take roughly 58%. The sequencing here drew on CD4+ or CD8+ T cells sorted from blood, taken in a trial of the OX40 agonist ivuxolimab. These receptors came from an adult with an advanced solid tumor such as melanoma, head and neck, liver or kidney cancer. CDR3s include the opening cysteine and the closing phenylalanine or tryptophan. A D gene is named only where the DNA matches it firmly. For some rows the clone size is stated as once, few or many, or as a class when expanded; others skip it.

CDR3,DNA,V,D,size,J
CASSIPGFNQPQHF,TGTGCCAGTAGTATTCCAGGGTTCAATCAGCCCCAGCATTTT,TRBV19,-,-,TRBJ1-5
CASGLPAAYEQYF,TGTGCTAGTGGTTTACCAGCTGCCTACGAGCAGTACTTC,TRBV12-5,-,-,TRBJ2-7
CASSLKGTFHRENTEAFF,TGTGCCAGCAGCTTGAAAGGGACATTCCATCGGGAGAACACTGAAGCTTTCTTT,TRBV5-4,-,-,TRBJ1-1
CASSFLAGIGLPYEQYF,TGTGCCAGCAGCTTTCTAGCGGGCATAGGCCTCCCCTACGAGCAGTACTTC,TRBV11-2,TRBD2,once,TRBJ2-7
CASSPPPFGGDAYEQYF,TGTGCCAGCAGCCCACCCCCCTTTGGGGGCGACGCTTACGAGCAGTACTTC,TRBV7-9,-,-,TRBJ2-7
CASSSNTPYEQYF,TGTGCCAGCAGCTCTAACACCCCCTACGAGCAGTACTTC,TRBV7-9,-,-,TRBJ2-7
CASSQAGQGLAGNTIYF,TGTGCCAGCAGCCAAGCGGGACAGGGATTAGCTGGAAACACCATATATTTT,TRBV4-2,TRBD1,-,TRBJ1-3
CASSLGQPYEQYF,TGTGCCAGCAGTCTAGGACAGCCCTACGAGCAGTACTTC,TRBV27,-,-,TRBJ2-7
CASSLEGAVNEQFF,TGTGCCAGCAGCTTAGAGGGGGCAGTCAATGAGCAGTTCTTC,TRBV7-9,TRBD1,-,TRBJ2-1
CAIMGSGSTGELFF,TGTGCCATCATGGGATCAGGTAGCACCGGGGAGCTGTTTTTT,TRBV10-3,-,-,TRBJ2-2
CASSLGSDEQYF,TGTGCCAGCAGCTTAGGCTCCGACGAGCAGTACTTC,TRBV7-9,-,-,TRBJ2-7
CASSQGLAGENPYQETQYF,TGTGCCAGCAGCCAGGGACTAGCGGGGGAGAACCCGTACCAAGAGACCCAGTACTTC,TRBV9,TRBD2,-,TRBJ2-5
CASSYLSGAPYNEQFF,TGCGCCAGCAGTTACCTTAGCGGGGCCCCATACAATGAGCAGTTCTTC,TRBV4-1,TRBD2,-,TRBJ2-1
CASSDPTSGAPDEQFF,TGTGCCAGCAGTGACCCGACTAGCGGGGCACCGGATGAGCAGTTCTTC,TRBV6-4,TRBD2,-,TRBJ2-1
CASSDPGGGETQYF,TGTGCCAGCAGTGATCCAGGGGGTGGAGAGACCCAGTACTTC,TRBV2,TRBD1,-,TRBJ2-5
CASNLAGGGNEQFF,TGTGCCAGTAATCTAGCGGGGGGCGGGAATGAGCAGTTCTTC,TRBV19,TRBD2,-,TRBJ2-1
CAWSALEGAGGYGYTF,TGTGCCTGGAGTGCCCTAGAAGGTGCAGGTGGCTATGGCTACACCTTC,TRBV30,-,-,TRBJ1-2
CASSLQGTEAFF,TGTGCCAGCAGTTTACAAGGGACTGAAGCTTTCTTT,TRBV27,-,-,TRBJ1-1
CASSIAGGPYNEQFF,TGTGCCAGTTCAATAGCGGGGGGGCCCTACAATGAGCAGTTCTTC,TRBV19,TRBD2,-,TRBJ2-1
CASSQGIGGDIQYF,TGCGCCAGCAGCCAAGGGATCGGGGGGGACATTCAGTACTTC,TRBV4-1,TRBD2,-,TRBJ2-4
CASSQVLDSFHEQYF,TGCGCCAGCAGCCAAGTCCTGGACAGTTTCCACGAGCAGTACTTC,TRBV4-1,-,-,TRBJ2-7
CASSESGNTEAFF,TGTGCCAGCAGTGAATCGGGTAACACTGAAGCTTTCTTT,TRBV2,-,-,TRBJ1-1
CASYSDYTDTQYF,TGTGCCAGCTACAGTGATTACACAGATACGCAGTATTTT,TRBV7-9,-,-,TRBJ2-3
CASSFLAGQYF,TGTGCCAGCAGCTTTCTAGCGGGGCAGTACTTC,TRBV5-8,TRBD2,-,TRBJ2-7